The source of this T cell receptor beta chain is a study of T cells in localized non-small cell lung cancer (dated by TCRdb to about 2020). Regarding the research as a whole: The study analyzed T cell repertoires of hundreds of early-stage NSCLC patients, comparing tumors and uninvolved tumor-adjacent lungs. The cohort comprised 236 treatment-naïve NSCLC patients with resected, localized lung tumors. The mean age of the NSCLC patients was under 70 years, with about 120 men and 107 women.

From a lookup of the germline V gene, CDR1 and CDR2 are KGHSH and LQKENI. Trimming leaves V shorter by 6 bases and J shorter by 2 bases, with the junction holding 7 bases beyond the gene matches. From cysteine to phenylalanine, the CDR3 is 14 amino acids long. CDR3 DNA only is kept here, 42 bases in frame from base 1. This clone was counted only a few times. What this receptor recognizes is not known. No much larger clone is present one base from it, and per-base qualities are unavailable. Two independent pathologists confirmed that the uninvolved adjacent lung, which was taken at least 2 cm from the tumor margin, was free of atypia. At diagnosis, peripheral blood, uninvolved tumor-adjacent lung and tumor were collected and stored as a combination of fresh-frozen and FFPE material. TCR beta CDR3 regions were sequenced from DNA using the immunoSEQ Assay. Per the original workflow: To compute T cell density, TCR beta template counts were normalized to usable DNA, which was estimated by amplifying housekeeping genes. Richness was estimated using the preseqR package, with extrapolation to 400,000 templates for PBMC samples and to 120,000 templates for tissue samples. Clonality was taken to be one minus Pielou's evenness. Tissue-enriched TCRs were identified by differential abundance testing using productive amino-acid clonotypes, minimum total count 5 and alpha 0.1. The Jaccard Index and the Morisita Overlap Index were used to measure repertoire overlap between compartments. GLIPH grouped TCR beta CDR3s together with public tetramer-defined viral CDR3s, and a viral motif had to include at least three viral sequences and show V-gene enrichment. Not all clones reach the TCRdb copy of this immuneACCESS table, which keeps in-frame sequences only. Checked studies attribute under half of the gap to unresolved V genes and leave the rest unexplained. The V and J calls and clone size are taken from that table; D and trimming were inferred from the DNA. Counted in this sample were 800 to 1,000 clones; 25% to 35% of them appeared once. Jointly, the top ten make up 16% of the sample.

Study-wide findings and limitations: Longer overall survival was associated with higher blood T cell density, whereas shorter survival was associated with higher adjacent-lung clonality. Because the study design was exploratory, TCR variables were selected using unadjusted p-values without false-discovery rate correction. A median of approximately 53 of the top 100 tumor clones turned up in the paired uninvolved adjacent lung, and some 27 of those clones also ranked among the top 100 of that same adjacent lung. Uninvolved tumor-adjacent lung showed the highest T cell clonality, higher than tumor, which suggests more focused antigenic responses in the adjacent lung. Because multi-region tumor sequencing was not done, intratumor heterogeneity could not be ruled out.

Sequenced material: normal lung tissue next to the tumor, taken before any cancer treatment. This clonotype originated in a man between 40 and 70 years old with stage II lung adenocarcinoma. The chain uses TRBV18 and TRBJ2-7; the junction holds 7 bases that match TRBD1. The CDR3 here reads CASSIATGPYEQYF. The sequenced DNA is TGTGCCAGCTCGATTGCGACAGGGCCCTACGAGCAGTACTTC. With the portions outside the CDR3 filled from the reference TRBV18 and TRBJ2-7 genes, the complete variable region becomes NAGVMQNPRHLVRRRGQEARLRCSPMKGHSHVYWYRQLPEEGLKFMVYLQKENIIDESGMPKERFSAEFPKEGPSILRIQQVVRGDSAAYFCASSIATGPYEQYFGPGTRLTVT.